This T cell receptor (beta chain) was observed in a study of radiotherapy plus CTLA-4 blockade in lung cancer listed by TCRdb under 2018. For the study in its entirety: Objective responses were observed in 15% to 20% of enrolled patients, and disease control was achieved in approximately 30%. Beyond this particular receptor, the publication reports: After treatment with radiotherapy and ipilimumab, TCR clones that originated in tumors expanded in peripheral blood. Increased serum interferon-beta after radiation, together with early dynamic changes in blood T cell clones, were reported to be the strongest predictors of response.

CDR1 and CDR2, per the germline V gene, are ENHRY and SYGVKD. The CDR3 spans 17 residues, from the cysteine through the phenylalanine. Here the CDR3 DNA is all that survives: 51 bases in frame from base 1. The junction shows trimming of 4 bases on V and 3 bases on J, and the gene matches do not reach 8 bases of it. Focal radiation therapy combined with CTLA-4 blockade (ipilimumab) was tested in patients with chemo-refractory metastatic non-small-cell lung cancer. Receptors were amplified or captured by the immunoSEQ multiplex PCR assay. TCRdb took over this immuneACCESS table, retaining in-frame rearrangements with V and J assigned. Such tables are incomplete; in checked studies, under half of the missing clones stem from an unresolved V gene, and the remainder is unexplained. This sample has some 73,000 clones in its table, and roughly 80% of those were observed once. Jointly, the top ten make up roughly a tenth of the sample.

This clone was picked up a small number of times. Its antigen is unknown. No base qualities exist here, and no much larger clone lies one base off it. This receptor chain uses TRBV10-3 and TRBJ2-3, and TRBD2 matches 12 of the central bases. The sample in question was peripheral blood, obtained from a patient treated with radiotherapy plus ipilimumab. This TCR was recovered from a human donor with non-small cell lung cancer whose response to radiotherapy plus ipilimumab could not be evaluated. The CDR3 protein is CAISGGASGGVTDTQYF. In nucleotides, the sequence is TGTGCCATCAGTGGTGGGGCTAGCGGGGGGGTTACAGATACGCAGTATTTT.